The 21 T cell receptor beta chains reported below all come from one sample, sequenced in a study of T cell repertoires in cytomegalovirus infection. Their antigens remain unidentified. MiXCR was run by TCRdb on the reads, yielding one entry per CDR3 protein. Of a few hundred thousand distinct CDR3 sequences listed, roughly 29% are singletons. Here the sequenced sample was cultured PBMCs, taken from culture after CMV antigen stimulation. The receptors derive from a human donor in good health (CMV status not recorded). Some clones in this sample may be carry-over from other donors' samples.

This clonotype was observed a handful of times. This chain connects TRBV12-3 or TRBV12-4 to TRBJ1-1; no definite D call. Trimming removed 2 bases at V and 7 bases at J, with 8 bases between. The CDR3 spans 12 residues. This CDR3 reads CASSLWGLEAFF. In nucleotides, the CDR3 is TGTGCCAGCAGTTTATGGGGTCTTGAAGCTTTCTTT.

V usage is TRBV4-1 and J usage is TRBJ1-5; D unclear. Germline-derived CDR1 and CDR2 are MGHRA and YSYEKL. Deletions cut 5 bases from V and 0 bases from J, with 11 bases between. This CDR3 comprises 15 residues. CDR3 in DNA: TGCGCCAGCAGCGATCGACCGTATAGCAATCAGCCCCAGCATTTT. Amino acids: CASSDRPYSNQPQHF.

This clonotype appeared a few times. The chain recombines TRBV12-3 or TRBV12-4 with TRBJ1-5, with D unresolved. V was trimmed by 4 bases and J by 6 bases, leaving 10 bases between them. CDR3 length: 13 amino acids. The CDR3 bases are TGTGCCAGCAGTTCGATGCCAGGTCAGCCCCAGCATTTT. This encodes CASSSMPGQPQHF.

The CDR3 spells CASGLGGANTEAFF. The CDR3 DNA reads TGTGCTAGTGGCCTGGGCGGGGCGAACACTGAAGCTTTCTTT. The chain has TRBV12-5 and TRBJ1-1; possible D gene TRBD1, 5 bases. The CDR3 is made up of 14 amino acids. CDR1 and CDR2 from the germline V gene are LGHNT and FRNRAP. The ends were cut back, 6 bases at V and 1 base at J, with 12 bases in the middle.

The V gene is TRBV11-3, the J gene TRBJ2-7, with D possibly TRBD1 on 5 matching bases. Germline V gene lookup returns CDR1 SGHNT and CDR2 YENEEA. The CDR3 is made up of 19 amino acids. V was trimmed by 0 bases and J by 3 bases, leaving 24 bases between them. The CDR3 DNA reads TGTGCCAGCAGCTTAGAGATGGGGCAGCTTCATCCCATCTTCTACGAGCAGTACGTC. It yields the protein CASSLEMGQLHPIFYEQYV.

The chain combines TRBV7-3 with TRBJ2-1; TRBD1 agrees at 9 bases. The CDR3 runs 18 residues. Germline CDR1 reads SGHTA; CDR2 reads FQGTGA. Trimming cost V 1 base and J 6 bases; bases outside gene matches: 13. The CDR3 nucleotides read TGTGCCAGCAGCTTAAGATACGACGGACAGGGGAGAAGCAATGAGCAGTTCTTC. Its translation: CASSLRYDGQGRSNEQFF.

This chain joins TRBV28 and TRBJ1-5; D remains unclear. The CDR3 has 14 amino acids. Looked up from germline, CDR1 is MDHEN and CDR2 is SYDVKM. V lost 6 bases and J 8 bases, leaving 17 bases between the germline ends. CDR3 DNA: TGTGCCAGCAGACCGGACGGCAATCAGAAGCCCCAGCATTTT. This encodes CASRPDGNQKPQHF.

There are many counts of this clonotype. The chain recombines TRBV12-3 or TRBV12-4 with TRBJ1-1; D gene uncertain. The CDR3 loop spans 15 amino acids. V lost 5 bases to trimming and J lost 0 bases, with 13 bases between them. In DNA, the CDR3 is TGTGCCAGCAGTCTCCCTCCGGGAATGAACACTGAAGCTTTCTTT. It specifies CASSLPPGMNTEAFF.

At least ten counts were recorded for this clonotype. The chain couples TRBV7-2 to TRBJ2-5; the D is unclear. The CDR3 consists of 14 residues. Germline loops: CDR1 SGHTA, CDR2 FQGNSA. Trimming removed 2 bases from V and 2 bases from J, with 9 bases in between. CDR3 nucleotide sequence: TGTGCCAGCAGCTTAAACCGGATTCAAGAGACCCAGTACTTC. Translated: CASSLNRIQETQYF.

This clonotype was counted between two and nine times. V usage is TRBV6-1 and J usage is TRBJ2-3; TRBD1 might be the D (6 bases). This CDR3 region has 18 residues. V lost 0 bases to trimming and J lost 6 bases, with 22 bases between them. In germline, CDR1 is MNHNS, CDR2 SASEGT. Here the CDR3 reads CASSEARARGLQPDTQYF. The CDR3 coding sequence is TGTGCCAGCAGTGAAGCGCGGGCCAGGGGCCTCCAACCGGATACGCAGTATTTT.

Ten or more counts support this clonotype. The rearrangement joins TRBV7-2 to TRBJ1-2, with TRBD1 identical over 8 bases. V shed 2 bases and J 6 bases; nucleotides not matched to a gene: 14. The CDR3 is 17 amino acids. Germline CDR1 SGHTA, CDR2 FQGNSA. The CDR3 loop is CASSLSSGRGRWDGYTF. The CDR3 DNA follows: TGTGCCAGCAGCTTATCTAGTGGCAGGGGGCGCTGGGATGGCTACACCTTC.

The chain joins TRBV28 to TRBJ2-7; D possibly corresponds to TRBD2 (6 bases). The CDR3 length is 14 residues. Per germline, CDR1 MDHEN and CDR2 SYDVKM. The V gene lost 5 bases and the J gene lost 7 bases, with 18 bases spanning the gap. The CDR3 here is CASSTPGGTNEQYF. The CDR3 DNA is TGTGCCAGCAGTACCCCTGGAGGGACCAATGAGCAGTACTTC.

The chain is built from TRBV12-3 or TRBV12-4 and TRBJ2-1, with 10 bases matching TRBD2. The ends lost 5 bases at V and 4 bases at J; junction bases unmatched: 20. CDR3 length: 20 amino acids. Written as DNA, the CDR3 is TGTGCCAGCAGTCCTCCCTGGGTCTCCTCCGGGACTAGCGCGTACAATGAGCAGTTCTTC. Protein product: CASSPPWVSSGTSAYNEQFF.

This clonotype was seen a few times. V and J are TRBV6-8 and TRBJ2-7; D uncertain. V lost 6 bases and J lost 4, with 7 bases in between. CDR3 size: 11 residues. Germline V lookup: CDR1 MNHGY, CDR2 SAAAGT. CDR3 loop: CASRTAYEQYF. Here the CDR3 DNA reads TGTGCCAGCAGAACAGCTTACGAGCAGTACTTC.

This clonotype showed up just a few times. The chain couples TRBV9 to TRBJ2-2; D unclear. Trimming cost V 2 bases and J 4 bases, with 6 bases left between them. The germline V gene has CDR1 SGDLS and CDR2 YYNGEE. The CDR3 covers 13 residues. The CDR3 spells CASSVSSTGELFF. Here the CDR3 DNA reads TGTGCCAGCAGCGTCTCGTCCACCGGGGAGCTGTTTTTT.

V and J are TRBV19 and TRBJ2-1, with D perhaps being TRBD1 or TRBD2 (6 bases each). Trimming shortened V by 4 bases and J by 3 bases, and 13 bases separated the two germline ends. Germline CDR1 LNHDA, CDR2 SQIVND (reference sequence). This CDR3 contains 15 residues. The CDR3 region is CASSTPRGVYNEQFF. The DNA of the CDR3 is TGTGCCAGTAGTACCCCTAGGGGGGTCTACAATGAGCAGTTCTTC.

CDR3 DNA: TGTGCCAGCAGCCCGTTCGATAGGTCGAGTACAGATACGCAGTATTTT. It encodes CASSPFDRSSTDTQYF. The chain uses TRBV7-9 and TRBJ2-3, with unresolved D. The CDR3 is made up of 16 amino acids. Trimming left V 5 bases short and J 3 bases short, with 18 bases between. Germline V gene lookup returns CDR1 SEHNR and CDR2 FQNEAQ (reference sequence).

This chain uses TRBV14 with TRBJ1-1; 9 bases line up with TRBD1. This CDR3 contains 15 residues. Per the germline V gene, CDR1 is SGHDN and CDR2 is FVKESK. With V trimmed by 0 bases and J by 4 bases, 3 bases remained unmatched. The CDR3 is CASSQDRDRATEAFF. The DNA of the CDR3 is TGTGCCAGCAGCCAAGACCGGGACAGGGCCACTGAAGCTTTCTTT.

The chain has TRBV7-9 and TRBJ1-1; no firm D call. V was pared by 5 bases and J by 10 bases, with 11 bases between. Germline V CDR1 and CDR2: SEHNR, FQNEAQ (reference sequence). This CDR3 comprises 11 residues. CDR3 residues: CASSQEFVAFF. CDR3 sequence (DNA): TGTGCCAGCAGCCAGGAGTTTGTAGCTTTCTTT.

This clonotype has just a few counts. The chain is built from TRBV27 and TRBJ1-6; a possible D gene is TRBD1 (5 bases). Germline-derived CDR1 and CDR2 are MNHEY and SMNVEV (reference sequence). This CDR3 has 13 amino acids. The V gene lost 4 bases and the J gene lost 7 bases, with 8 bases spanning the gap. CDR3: CASSSGHNSPLHF. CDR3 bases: TGTGCCAGCAGTTCCGGACACAATTCACCCCTCCACTTT.

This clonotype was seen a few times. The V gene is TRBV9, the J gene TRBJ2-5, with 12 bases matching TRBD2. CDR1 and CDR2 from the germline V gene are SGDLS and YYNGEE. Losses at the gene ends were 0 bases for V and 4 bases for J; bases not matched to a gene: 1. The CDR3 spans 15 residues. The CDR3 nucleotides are TGTGCCAGCAGCGTAGAGACTAGCGGGGGAGAGACCCAGTACTTC. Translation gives CASSVETSGGETQYF.